This TCR beta chain appears in the sequencing data of a study of blood T cell repertoires in COVID-19 (dated by TCRdb to the early 2020s). Notes on the research overall: Samples covering the acute and convalescent phases of COVID-19 were provided by collaborators in the United States, Italy and Spain. The material from the prospective study consisted of cDNA or gDNA derived from T cells, B-cell-depleted T cells, or PBMCs. The repertoires were released in a freely available public database meant as a resource for research on the immune response to SARS-CoV-2. HLA class I and class II types, where available, came from metadata supplied by the sample provider rather than from assay-based typing. A de-identified subject ID, COVID-19 status, age in years and sex were almost always included in the sample metadata. Samples were obtained from the ongoing ImmuneRACE study (first 160 participants) and from over 1,000 subjects provided by 6 global collaborators. Deeply sampled blood TCRbeta repertoires from subjects exposed to, actively infected with, or recovered from COVID-19 were included in the dataset.

The immunoSEQ Assay, a bias-controlled multiplex PCR, was used to amplify TCRbeta CDR3 regions from genomic DNA. The study's own analysis went as follows. Within the assay, amplification of reference gene primers was used to estimate how many nucleated cells each sample contained. Sequence reads were collapsed and filtered to measure the absolute abundance of every unique TCRbeta CDR3 rearrangement. For each sample, productive Simpson clonality was calculated as the square root of Simpson's diversity index across productive rearrangements. The immuneACCESS repertoire file appears here via TCRdb, limited to in-frame rearrangements. These files lack a portion of the clones; in checked studies, under half of the deficit traces to unresolved V genes, and the cause of the others is not known. That table is the source of V, J and clone size, and D and trimming were worked out from the DNA. The sample yields 290,000 or so clones; around 90% were counted once. About 2% of the sample lies in the top ten.

For this clone: Its binding antigen is unknown. Base quality data are lacking; no much larger clone is found one base away.

Points the paper makes about the study in general: How much clinical and demographic metadata was included differed by source and by participant, and the metadata was provided uncurated.

Each collaborating institution followed its own protocols to collect whole blood in K2EDTA tubes. For TCRbeta analysis, collaborators shipped samples in one of three forms: frozen whole blood, isolated PBMCs, or DNA extracted from either of those sample types. The CDR3 goes from the cysteine to the phenylalanine over 13 residues. Solely the CDR3 DNA is kept, with 39 bases framed from the first base. CDR1 and CDR2 are read off the germline V gene as MGHRA and YSYEKL. Between the V and J ends, shortened by 1 base and 3 bases respectively, the junction contains 7 bases. Sample: peripheral blood. This receptor was taken from a man between 18 and 29 years old with active or convalescent COVID-19. This chain is built from TRBV4-1 and TRBJ2-7, with no confidently assigned D gene. The CDR3 reads as follows: CASSQAQHYEQYF. The base sequence is TGCGCCAGCAGCCAAGCACAGCACTACGAGCAGTACTTC.